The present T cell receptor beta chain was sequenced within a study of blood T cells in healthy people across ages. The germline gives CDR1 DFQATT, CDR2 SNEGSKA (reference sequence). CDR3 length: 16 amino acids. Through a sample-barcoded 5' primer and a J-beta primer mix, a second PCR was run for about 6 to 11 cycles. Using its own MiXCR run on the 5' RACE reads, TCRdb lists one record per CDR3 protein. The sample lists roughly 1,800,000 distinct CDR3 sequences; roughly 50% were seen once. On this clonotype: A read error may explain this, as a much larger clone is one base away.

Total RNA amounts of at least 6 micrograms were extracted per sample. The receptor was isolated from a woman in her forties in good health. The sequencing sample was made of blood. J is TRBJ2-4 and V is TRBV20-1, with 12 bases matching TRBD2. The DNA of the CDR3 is TGCGGTGCTAATCCGACTAGCGGGGGCGCTCGGAACATTCAGTACTTC. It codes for CGANPTSGGARNIQYF.